This T cell receptor (beta chain) was retrieved from a study of cytotoxic CD8 clonotypes in ibrutinib-treated CLL. The length of the CDR3 is 13 residues. Germline V gene sequence: CDR1 SGHDN, CDR2 FVKESK. With 5 bases removed from V and 2 bases from J, the gap between germline ends came to 9 bases. The data were produced by immunoSEQ multiplex PCR, yet TCRdb's version contains in-frame clones alone and is incomplete. The sample holds approximately 320,000 clones; 67% are singletons and the top ten take about 5.9%. Material: PBMCs, obtained after 36 months of ibrutinib treatment. J is TRBJ1-1 and V is TRBV14; D not resolved. This clonotype was sampled from a human donor with chronic lymphocytic leukemia. The CDR3 here is CASSIGVNTEAFF. The CDR3 DNA follows: TGTGCCAGCAGCATCGGAGTCAACACTGAAGCTTTCTTT.